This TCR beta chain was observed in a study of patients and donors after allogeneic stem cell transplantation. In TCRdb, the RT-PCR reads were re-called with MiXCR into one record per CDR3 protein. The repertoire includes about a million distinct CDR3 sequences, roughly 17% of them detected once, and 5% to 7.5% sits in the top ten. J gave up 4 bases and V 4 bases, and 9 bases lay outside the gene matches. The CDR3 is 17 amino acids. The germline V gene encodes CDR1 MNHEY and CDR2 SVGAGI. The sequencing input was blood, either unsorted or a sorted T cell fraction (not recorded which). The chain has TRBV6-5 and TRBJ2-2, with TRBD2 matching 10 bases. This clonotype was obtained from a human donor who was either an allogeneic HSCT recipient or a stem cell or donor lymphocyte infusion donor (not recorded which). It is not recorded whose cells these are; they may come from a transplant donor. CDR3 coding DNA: TGTGCCAGCAGTTCCCCTGCTAGCGGGAGTTTCACCGGGGAGCTGTTTTTT. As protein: CASSSPASGSFTGELFF.